This paragraph covers one TCR beta chain sequence. This sample is drawn from a study of blood T cell repertoires in COVID-19. Background on the study: There were acute and convalescent COVID-19 samples, and they came from the United States, Italy and Spain. In each case, the material was cDNA or gDNA derived from T cells, B-cell-depleted T cells, or PBMCs.

Germline V CDR1 and CDR2: MRHNA, SNTAGT. Trimming pared 7 bases from V and 5 bases from J, leaving 21 bases between. CDR3 size: 16 residues. Authors' data handling: Reference gene primer amplification yielded estimated nucleated cell counts. The assay was immunoSEQ multiplex PCR, and TCRdb's table has in-frame clones only and misses some. V, J and clone size are those of that table, while D and trimming were read from the DNA. This sample yields about 180,000 clones, of which 70% to 85% are seen a single time; around 10% belongs to the top ten. The TCR was taken from a woman over 75 with acute or convalescent COVID-19. Input material: peripheral blood. The chain uses TRBV6-4 and TRBJ1-3, with a tentative D call TRBD1 (6 bases). The CDR3 DNA sequence: TGTGCCAGCACTACCCAACCGGGACATAATCGAAACACCATATATTTT. Protein: CASTTQPGHNRNTIYF.